Sequencing of this TCR beta chain was carried out in a study of cytomegalovirus exposure and HLA in healthy donors. Study as a whole: Early released data had about 80 million unique TCRs, all coming from HLA-typed donors. Findings and caveats of the study: Among the most significant clusters, several appeared linked to common viral pathogens in a later analysis. A link between a missense DCLRE1C variant and TCR beta V- and J-gene trimming emerged from a later analysis.

This clone is a singleton in its sample. Its antigen remains unknown. Researchers ran the PCR with 60 Vbeta and 13 Jbeta primers. Original methodology: An analysis performed later counted roughly 80 million unique TCR beta chains (approximately 10 million of them shared). Measured with immunoSEQ multiplex PCR; TCRdb has only the in-frame clones, and not every one. The V and J calls and clone size come from that table; D and trimming were worked out from the DNA. The sample shows 130,000 or so clones, roughly 76% of them seen only once. The source material was PBMCs. This receptor was taken from a female donor in good health and CMV-seronegative.

CDR3: CASSIGTEHSNQPQHF. The CDR3 nucleotides are TGTGCCAGTAGTATAGGGACAGAACATAGCAATCAGCCCCAGCATTTT. The V call is TRBV19, the J call TRBJ1-5, with TRBD1 as a possible D gene (6 bases). The CDR3 consists of 16 residues. Germline V gene lookup returns CDR1 LNHDA and CDR2 SQIVND (reference sequence). The V gene lost 1 base and the J gene lost 0 bases, with 10 bases spanning the gap.